This T cell receptor (beta chain) comes out of a study of blood T cell repertoires in COVID-19. The germline V gene encodes CDR1 SGDLS and CDR2 YYNGEE. The CDR3 is 13 amino acids. The V segment lost 3 bases and the J segment 4 bases; nucleotides outside the gene matches: 1. This clone was seen only once. Self-reported history from a screening survey and questionnaire set each donor's cohort. Generated by immunoSEQ multiplex PCR, the TCRdb table keeps only in-frame clones and is missing some. The sample comprises roughly 190,000 clones, about four fifths of which are singletons, and about 3.3% rests with the top ten.

The receptor was isolated from a woman in her 30s who had been exposed to COVID-19. The chain is built from TRBV9 and TRBJ2-5; 9 positions agree with TRBD1. The sequenced sample was PBMCs or T cells enriched from blood (not recorded which). CDR3 sequence reads: CASSGTGVETQYF. The CDR3 coding sequence is TGTGCCAGCAGCGGGACAGGGGTAGAGACCCAGTACTTC.